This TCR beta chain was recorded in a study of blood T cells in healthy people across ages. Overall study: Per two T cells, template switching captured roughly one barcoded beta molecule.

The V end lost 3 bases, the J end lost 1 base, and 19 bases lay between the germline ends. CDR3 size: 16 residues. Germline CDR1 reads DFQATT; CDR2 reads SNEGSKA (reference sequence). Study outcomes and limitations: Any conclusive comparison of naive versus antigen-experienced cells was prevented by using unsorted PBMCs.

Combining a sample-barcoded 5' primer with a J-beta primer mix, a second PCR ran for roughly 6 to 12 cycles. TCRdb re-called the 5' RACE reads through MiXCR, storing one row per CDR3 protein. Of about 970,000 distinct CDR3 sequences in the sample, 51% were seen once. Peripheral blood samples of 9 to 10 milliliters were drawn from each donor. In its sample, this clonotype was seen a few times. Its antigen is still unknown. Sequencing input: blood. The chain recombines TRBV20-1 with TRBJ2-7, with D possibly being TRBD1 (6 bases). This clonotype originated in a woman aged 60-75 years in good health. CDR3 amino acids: CSARVRAGALSYEQYF. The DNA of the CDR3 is TGCAGTGCTAGGGTTCGGGCAGGGGCTCTTTCCTACGAGCAGTACTTC.